Each of the 19 T cell receptor beta chains below was sequenced from the same sample in a study of shared clonotypes between healthy human individuals. The table came from immunoSEQ multiplex PCR; TCRdb's copy has only in-frame clones and leaves some out. The data contain about 2.5 million clones, about nine tenths of them singletons. Sequencing was done on a sample of naive CD4+ T cells from PBMCs. The subset: CD45RA+ positively selected. The source is a man aged 18 to 35 in good health. Some clones in this sample may be carry-over from other donors' samples.

The J gene is TRBJ2-3, the V gene TRBV6-1, with 7 nucleotides matching TRBD1. The CDR3 length is 15 residues. J lost 4 bases, V lost 5 bases, and 9 bases had no gene match. Germline lookup yields CDR1 MNHNS and CDR2 SASEGT. The CDR3 protein is CASSLGTVEADTQYF. CDR3 sequence (DNA): TGTGCCAGCAGTTTAGGGACAGTCGAAGCAGATACGCAGTATTTT.

As concerns this clone: The same CDR3 can be traced to other DNA sequences in this sample. The CDR3 protein is CASSPGTGTQETQYF. The CDR3 coding sequence is TGTGCCAGCTCACCTGGGACAGGGACACAAGAGACCCAGTACTTC. The V gene is TRBV18, the J gene TRBJ2-5, with 9 positions matching TRBD1. V dropped 3 bases and J dropped 2; count of bases not matched to a gene: 4. From germline, CDR1 is KGHSH and CDR2 LQKENI. This CDR3 has 15 residues.

This sequence joins TRBV19 and TRBJ2-7; a possible D gene is TRBD2 (6 bases). Looked up from germline, CDR1 is LNHDA and CDR2 is SQIVND (reference sequence). There are 14 residues in the CDR3. V lost 5 bases and J 2 bases, leaving 13 bases between the germline ends. Here the CDR3 reads CASSRGLPTYEQYF. CDR3 nucleotides: TGTGCCAGTAGTCGTGGACTACCGACCTACGAGCAGTACTTC.

The chain has TRBV25-1 and TRBJ2-7; the match to TRBD2 covers 12 bases. The CDR3 has 18 residues. Germline V lookup: CDR1 MGHDK, CDR2 SYGVNS. V dropped 1 base and J dropped 4; count of bases not matched to a gene: 11. CDR3 in DNA: TGTGCCAGCAGTGAATTGGCTAGCGGGAGGGGGCCTGGATACGAGCAGTACTTC. Its protein is CASSELASGRGPGYEQYF.

The chain recombines TRBV6-1 with TRBJ2-7, with TRBD1 identical over 12 bases. Germline V lookup: CDR1 MNHNS, CDR2 SASEGT. The CDR3 sequence is 16 residues long. The V segment lost 2 bases and the J segment 0 bases; nucleotides outside the gene matches: 2. CDR3 sequence: CASSEMGQGASYEQYF. CDR3 sequence (DNA): TGTGCCAGCAGTGAAATGGGACAGGGGGCCTCCTACGAGCAGTACTTC.

The chain has TRBV6-1 and TRBJ2-3, with no clear D. The CDR3 loop spans 14 amino acids. CDR1 is MNHNS and CDR2 is SASEGT in the germline V gene. The V and J ends lost 2 bases and 4 bases respectively, with 10 bases between them. The DNA of the CDR3 is TGTGCCAGCAGTGAAAGCTTCCCCCCAGATACGCAGTATTTT. Encoded protein: CASSESFPPDTQYF.

The chain carries TRBV2 and TRBJ2-7; either TRBD1 or TRBD2 may fit D (5 bases each). Germline CDR1 SNHLY, CDR2 FYNNEI. This CDR3 is 14 amino acids long. V shed 5 bases and J shed 0 bases, with 11 bases lying between them. The CDR3 nucleotides are TGTGCCAGCAGTCTCCGGGACGGCTCCTACGAGCAGTACTTC. It encodes CASSLRDGSYEQYF.

The V gene is TRBV10-3, the J gene TRBJ1-5; possibly TRBD1 for D (5 bases). The V gene's germline CDR1 is ENHRY and CDR2 SYGVKD. V was clipped by 2 bases and J by 4 bases, with 12 bases between them. This CDR3 contains 15 residues. The CDR3 is CAISEVRAGNQPQHF. CDR3 DNA sequence: TGTGCCATCAGTGAGGTCCGGGCAGGGAATCAGCCCCAGCATTTT.

The chain combines TRBV7-2 with TRBJ2-2; D is possibly TRBD1 or TRBD2 (5 bases each). The V end lost 6 bases, the J end lost 5 bases, and 16 bases lay between the germline ends. Germline V gene sequence: CDR1 SGHTA, CDR2 FQGNSA. The length of the CDR3 is 15 residues. The CDR3 bases are TGTGCCAGCAGAACACCGGGGCAGTTTACCGGGGAGCTGTTTTTT. Its translation: CASRTPGQFTGELFF.

The chain combines TRBV5-4 with TRBJ2-5; D is uncertain. CDR1 and CDR2 from the germline V gene are SGHNT and YYREEE (reference sequence). The V end lost 1 base, the J end lost 5 bases, and 12 bases lay between the germline ends. The CDR3 is 14 amino acids. The CDR3 region has the DNA TGTGCCAGCAGCTTGAGTCAAGCTGGGGAGACCCAGTACTTC. Translating gives CASSLSQAGETQYF.

The chain links TRBV28 to TRBJ2-3, with 7 bases fitting TRBD1. Germline CDR1 and CDR2: MDHEN and SYDVKM. V lost 4 bases to trimming and J lost 2 bases; unmatched junction nucleotides: 6. The CDR3 loop spans 15 amino acids. The CDR3 DNA is TGTGCCAGCAGTTCATCCAGGGGGATCACAGATACGCAGTATTTT. This encodes CASSSSRGITDTQYF.

The chain couples TRBV11-2 to TRBJ2-2; 8 nucleotides line up with TRBD2. J was trimmed by 5 bases and V by 7 bases; bases with no gene match: 15. This CDR3 contains 17 residues. Germline CDR1 and CDR2: SGHAT and FQNNGV. CDR3 nucleotide sequence: TGTGCCAGCACCCCCCCGAGAGCGGGAGTGGATACCGGGGAGCTGTTTTTT. It yields the protein CASTPPRAGVDTGELFF.

V and J are TRBV5-1 and TRBJ2-5; TRBD2 agrees at 15 bases. CDR3 length: 16 residues. Germline CDR1 reads SGHRS; CDR2 reads YFSETQ. Trimming cost V 3 bases and J 5 bases; bases outside gene matches: 5. This CDR3 is CASSSGLAGGWETQYF. The CDR3 DNA sequence: TGCGCCAGCAGCTCCGGACTAGCGGGAGGGTGGGAGACCCAGTACTTC.

The CDR3 DNA is TGTGCCAGCAGCTTAAGGGCAAATCAGCCCCAGCATTTT. It yields the protein CASSLRANQPQHF. The rearrangement joins TRBV7-3 to TRBJ1-5; unclear D gene. Germline V CDR1 and CDR2: SGHTA, FQGTGA. The CDR3 is made up of 13 amino acids. Trimming took off 1 base at V and 4 bases at J, with 5 bases between the two ends.

The gene calls are TRBV14 and TRBJ1-1; 9 nucleotides line up with TRBD1. V trimming: 2 bases; J trimming: 10 bases; junction bases outside the gene matches: 5. Germline-derived CDR1 and CDR2 are SGHDN and FVKESK. CDR3 length: 13 residues. The CDR3 DNA is TGTGCCAGCAGCCAATACCTGGACAGGGGAGCTTTCTTT. This sequence encodes CASSQYLDRGAFF.

This clone was seen only once. Other DNA sequences in this specimen translate into the identical CDR3. This chain uses TRBV18 with TRBJ2-3; D is undetermined. This CDR3 is built from 13 residues. The germline V gene encodes CDR1 KGHSH and CDR2 LQKENI. Trimming left V 3 bases short and J 4 bases short, with 8 bases between. CDR3 sequence (DNA): TGTGCCAGCTCACCGGGCACTGCAGATACGCAGTATTTT. This sequence encodes CASSPGTADTQYF.

This rearrangement joins TRBV28 to TRBJ2-2, with a weak D call TRBD1 (6 bases). Looked up from germline, CDR1 is MDHEN and CDR2 is SYDVKM. The CDR3 loop spans 14 amino acids. Trimming cost V 6 bases and J 2 bases, with 10 bases left between them. CDR3 sequence reads: CASSPDRNTGELFF. The CDR3 DNA reads as TGTGCCAGCAGCCCGGACAGAAACACCGGGGAGCTGTTTTTT.

The chain recombines TRBV5-6 with TRBJ2-7; no clear D. The CDR3 loop spans 15 amino acids. Germline V gene sequence: CDR1 SGHDT, CDR2 YYEEEE. Deletions cut 0 bases from V and 1 base from J, with 11 bases between. Here the CDR3 reads CASSLGGWLSYEQYF. CDR3 coding DNA: TGTGCCAGCAGCTTGGGGGGTTGGTTATCCTACGAGCAGTACTTC. Complete variable domain (other parts from reference TRBV5-6 and TRBJ2-7): DAGVTQSPTHLIKTRGQQVTLRCSPKSGHDTVSWYQQALGQGPQFIFQYYEEEERQRGNFPDRFSGHQFPNYSSELNVNALLLGDSALYLCASSLGGWLSYEQYFGPGTRLTVT.

The chain joins TRBV6-1 to TRBJ1-5; tentative D call: TRBD1 (6 bases). The germline V gene has CDR1 MNHNS and CDR2 SASEGT. Trimming pared 5 bases from V and 3 bases from J, leaving 11 bases between. This CDR3 is built from 14 residues. CDR3 protein: CASSFGQTNQPQHF. CDR3 coding DNA: TGTGCCAGCAGTTTTGGACAGACCAATCAGCCCCAGCATTTT.